This record looks at one T cell receptor beta chain sequence and its context. The primer mix had 60 Vbeta and 13 Jbeta primers. Generated by immunoSEQ multiplex PCR, the TCRdb table keeps only in-frame clones and is missing some. This sample's table reports fewer than 250,000 clones. The source of the sample is a study of cytomegalovirus exposure and HLA in healthy donors. About the research overall: Findings of an earlier analysis included about 120 million unique TCR beta sequences from some 200 million T cells.

Germline values: CDR1 SGHDT, CDR2 YYEEEE. The CDR3 consists of 12 residues. With 2 bases clipped from V and 9 bases from J, the junction kept 2 bases outside the gene matches. The chain couples TRBV5-6 to TRBJ1-2; 9 bases match TRBD1. This receptor was identified in a woman in her thirties in good health and CMV-seropositive. The sample consisted of PBMCs. The CDR3 here is CASSFGQGSYTF. The CDR3 nucleotides read TGTGCCAGCAGCTTTGGACAGGGGAGCTACACCTTC.